The next 28 T cell receptor beta chains were all read from a single sample in a study of T cell clones after liver transplantation. TCRdb keeps only in-frame clones here, not all; method: immunoSEQ multiplex PCR. Of roughly 97,000 clones in the sample, around 86% were seen once. Here the sequenced sample was CD4+ T cells from blood, taken before liver transplant. The receptors stem from a human donor who received a liver transplant.

This clone was picked up a small number of times. The chain combines TRBV9 with TRBJ1-3; no clear D gene. Per the germline V gene, CDR1 is SGDLS and CDR2 is YYNGEE. The CDR3 loop spans 17 amino acids. Trimming removed 0 bases from V and 3 bases from J, with 16 bases in between. The CDR3 protein is CASSVGSGALVGNTIYF. DNA for the CDR3: TGTGCCAGCAGCGTAGGGAGCGGAGCTCTGGTTGGAAACACCATATATTTT.

The V and J genes are TRBV2 and TRBJ1-1; the match to TRBD1 covers 8 bases. CDR3 size: 16 residues. The V gene's germline CDR1 is SNHLY and CDR2 FYNNEI. The J segment lost 5 bases and the V segment lost 8 bases, leaving 16 bases of the junction unmatched. CDR3 protein: CASSVMMQGAGTEAFF. CDR3 nucleotide sequence: TGTGCCAGCTCGGTTATGATGCAGGGGGCGGGTACTGAAGCTTTCTTT.

CDR3 loop: CATSIGAANTEAFF. DNA for the CDR3: TGCGCCACCTCAATCGGGGCTGCGAACACTGAAGCTTTCTTT. The chain combines TRBV5-1 with TRBJ1-1; TRBD1 might be the D (5 bases). The CDR3 extends over 14 amino acids. Per germline, CDR1 SGHRS and CDR2 YFSETQ. The V gene lost 9 bases and the J gene lost 1 base, with 16 bases spanning the gap.

J is TRBJ2-1 and V is TRBV6-4, with a weak D call TRBD1 (6 bases). Germline lookup yields CDR1 MRHNA and CDR2 SNTAGT. The CDR3 is made up of 15 amino acids. Trimming cost V 6 bases and J 2 bases, with 14 bases left between them. For the CDR3, the DNA is TGTGCCAGCAGGGAAACAGGGTCTACCTACAATGAGCAGTTCTTC. As protein: CASRETGSTYNEQFF.

This chain connects TRBV7-6 to TRBJ1-4, with D maybe TRBD1 (6 bases). Trimming took off 5 bases at V and 8 bases at J, with 27 bases between the two ends. CDR3 length: 18 residues. Germline CDR1 reads SGHVS; CDR2 reads FNYEAQ. The CDR3 loop is CASSRGGALQQIGEKLFF. DNA of the CDR3: TGTGCCAGCAGCCGAGGGGGGGCGTTACAACAAATCGGAGAAAAACTGTTTTTT.

The CDR3 spells CASSYPSETQYF. In DNA form, the CDR3 reads TGTGCCAGCAGTTACCCGTCAGAGACCCAGTACTTC. V gene TRBV6-6 combines with J gene TRBJ2-5; D ambiguous. CDR1 MNHNY and CDR2 SVGAGI come from the germline V gene (reference sequence). V dropped 2 bases and J dropped 4 bases, with 5 bases sitting between them. The CDR3 runs to 12 residues.

The chain links TRBV2 to TRBJ2-1; the match to TRBD1 covers 9 bases. The CDR3 extends over 16 amino acids. V lost 0 bases to trimming and J lost 7 bases; unmatched junction nucleotides: 7. Germline CDR1 is SNHLY and CDR2 is FYNNEI. The CDR3 sequence is CASSEAQGALKNEQFF. In DNA form, the CDR3 reads TGTGCCAGCAGTGAAGCACAGGGGGCGCTTAAGAATGAGCAGTTCTTC.

This clone came up a few times. The chain has TRBV6-1 and TRBJ2-7; D not resolved. Trimming removed 7 bases from V and 9 bases from J, with 13 bases in between. This CDR3 is built from 11 residues. The germline CDR1 and CDR2 sequences are MNHNS and SASEGT. The CDR3 region has the DNA TGTGCCAGCATGGAGACAACCACGCAGTACTTC. Protein product: CASMETTTQYF.

The genes are TRBV6-1 and TRBJ2-1; weak D call: TRBD2 (6 bases). Germline-derived CDR1 and CDR2 are MNHNS and SASEGT. This CDR3 has 14 residues. Trimming pared 7 bases from V and 9 bases from J, leaving 19 bases between. CDR3 coding DNA: TGTGCCAGCACCCAAGGAGGGGCTAGCCTTGAGCAGTTCTTC. Its protein is CASTQGGASLEQFF.

This clone was seen a handful of times. The V gene is TRBV7-2, the J gene TRBJ2-1, with D perhaps TRBD1 (6 bases). V was shortened by 4 bases and J by 4 bases, with 11 bases between the two germline ends. In germline, CDR1 is SGHTA, CDR2 FQGNSA. The CDR3 is 14 amino acids. The CDR3: CASSSGQKYNEQFF. CDR3 DNA sequence: TGTGCCAGCAGCTCAGGACAGAAGTACAATGAGCAGTTCTTC.

The chain links TRBV28 to TRBJ2-1; possible D gene TRBD1, 5 bases. CDR1 is MDHEN, CDR2 SYDVKM, per germline. V shed 6 bases and J shed 6 bases, with 15 bases lying between them. This CDR3 spans 14 amino acids. CDR3 sequence: CASSPRVGVNEQFF. CDR3 sequence (DNA): TGTGCCAGCAGCCCCAGGGTAGGTGTCAATGAGCAGTTCTTC.

DNA of the CDR3: TGTGCCAGCAGCCCCGGGACTAGCGACTACGAGCAGTACTTC. The encoded protein is CASSPGTSDYEQYF. The chain uses TRBV7-2 and TRBJ2-7, with 10 bases fitting TRBD2. The J segment lost 3 bases and the V segment lost 5 bases, leaving 4 bases of the junction unmatched. This CDR3 spans 14 amino acids. CDR1 is SGHTA and CDR2 is FQGNSA in the germline V gene.

The V gene is TRBV13, the J gene TRBJ1-1; D possibly corresponds to TRBD1 (5 bases). The CDR3 consists of 14 residues. V dropped 6 bases and J dropped 3 bases, with 14 bases sitting between them. CDR1 and CDR2 from the germline V gene are PRHDT and FYEKMQ (reference sequence). The CDR3 region has the DNA TGTGCCAGCAGAGGACGGGGCCCGGACACTGAAGCTTTCTTT. It yields the protein CASRGRGPDTEAFF.

This clone has ten or more counts. V gene TRBV5-4 combines with J gene TRBJ2-1; 9 bases fit TRBD2. Germline CDR1 is SGHNT and CDR2 is YYREEE (reference sequence). CDR3 length equals 13 residues. The V segment lost 5 bases and the J segment 4 bases; nucleotides outside the gene matches: 1. CDR3 nucleotides: TGTGCCAGCAGGCGGGGGGGATACAATGAGCAGTTCTTC. Its translation is CASRRGGYNEQFF.

The rearrangement uses TRBV5-1 and TRBJ2-1, with D perhaps matching TRBD1 (5 bases). The V end lost 0 bases, the J end lost 4 bases, and 8 bases lay between the germline ends. The CDR3 has 14 amino acids. Germline-derived CDR1 and CDR2 are SGHRS and YFSETQ. The CDR3 DNA sequence: TGCGCCAGCAGCTTGGAACAGGTTTACAATGAGCAGTTCTTC. It encodes CASSLEQVYNEQFF.

The chain couples TRBV2 to TRBJ2-7; D may match TRBD1 or TRBD2 (6 bases each). In germline, CDR1 is SNHLY, CDR2 FYNNEI. Trimming removed 6 bases from V and 0 bases from J, with 12 bases in between. CDR3 length: 14 amino acids. The CDR3 is CASRDWGASYEQYF. CDR3 sequence (DNA): TGTGCCAGCAGGGATTGGGGGGCCTCCTACGAGCAGTACTTC.

The chain joins TRBV2 to TRBJ1-2, with 7 bases lining up with TRBD1. CDR3 size: 15 residues. CDR1 and CDR2 from the germline V gene are SNHLY and FYNNEI. V was pared by 5 bases and J by 3 bases, with 9 bases of the junction left unmatched. CDR3 sequence (DNA): TGTGCCAGCAGTCGAATGACAGGGTTTGACTATGGCTACACCTTC. Translated, it gives CASSRMTGFDYGYTF.

This clone was recorded only once. The gene calls are TRBV10-3 and TRBJ1-3, with TRBD1 matching over 7 bases. Germline V lookup: CDR1 ENHRY, CDR2 SYGVKD. There are 13 residues in the CDR3. The V and J ends lost 10 bases and 2 bases, in that order; junction bases with no gene match: 5. CDR3 residues: CATAGGTGNTIYF. DNA of the CDR3: TGTGCCACCGCAGGGGGAACTGGAAACACCATATATTTT.

The rearrangement joins TRBV7-2 to TRBJ2-5; D is undetermined. V was shortened by 1 base and J by 4 bases, with 13 bases between the two germline ends. This CDR3 has 15 amino acids. Germline CDR1 reads SGHTA; CDR2 reads FQGNSA. The CDR3 bases are TGTGCCAGCAGCTTAGACCCCCGCCCGGGAGAGACCCAGTACTTC. Translation gives CASSLDPRPGETQYF.

V usage is TRBV28 and J usage is TRBJ1-1; a possible D gene is TRBD1 (6 bases). CDR3 length equals 15 residues. V was pared by 3 bases and J by 11 bases, with 22 bases between. Germline V gene data show CDR1 as MDHEN and CDR2 as SYDVKM. The CDR3 spells CASSFQSTFGGAAFF. The CDR3 nucleotides read TGTGCCAGCAGTTTCCAGTCTACGTTCGGGGGGGCGGCTTTCTTT.

The chain employs TRBV28 and TRBJ1-5; D gene unclear. This CDR3 has 15 residues. Trimming removed 8 bases from V and 4 bases from J, with 18 bases in between. CDR1 MDHEN and CDR2 SYDVKM come from the germline V gene. CDR3 bases: TGTGCCAGCCTAACAGTCACTGGGCTGAATCAGCCCCAGCATTTT. This sequence encodes CASLTVTGLNQPQHF.

The rearrangement links TRBV7-8 to TRBJ1-4; D is perhaps TRBD1 (6 bases). The CDR3 covers 14 residues. The V and J ends lost 5 bases and 8 bases respectively, with 15 bases between them. The germline V gene has CDR1 SGHVS and CDR2 FQNEAQ. CDR3 in amino acids: CASSEQGWGEKLFF. The DNA for the CDR3 is TGTGCCAGCAGCGAACAGGGTTGGGGAGAAAAACTGTTTTTT. The full variable domain, with the rest looked up from reference TRBV7-8 and TRBJ1-4, is GAGVSQSPRYKVAKRGQDVALRCDPISGHVSLFWYQQALGQGPEFLTYFQNEAQLDKSGLPSDRFFAERPEGSVSTLKIQRTQQEDSAVYLCASSEQGWGEKLFFGSGTQLSVL.

This clone was counted only a few times. V is TRBV18 and J is TRBJ1-5, with D possibly matching TRBD1 (5 bases). This CDR3 is 14 amino acids long. Trimming cost V 2 bases and J 3 bases, with 8 bases left between them. Looked up from germline, CDR1 is KGHSH and CDR2 is LQKENI. The chain's CDR3 is CASSPSGTNQPQHF. In nucleotides, the CDR3 is TGTGCCAGCTCACCATCGGGGACCAATCAGCCCCAGCATTTT.

This sequence joins TRBV29-1 and TRBJ2-5; 7 bases fit TRBD1. The CDR3 is 14 amino acids. V shed 5 bases and J 2 bases; nucleotides not matched to a gene: 8. In germline, CDR1 is SQVTM, CDR2 ANQGSEA. The chain's CDR3 is CSVSDRDTQETQYF. The CDR3 DNA sequence: TGCAGCGTTTCCGACAGGGACACGCAAGAGACCCAGTACTTC. Full variable domain (remainder filled in from reference TRBV29-1 and TRBJ2-5): SAVISQKPSRDICQRGTSLTIQCQVDSQVTMMFWYRQQPGQSLTLIATANQGSEATYESGFVIDKFPISRPNLTFSTLTVSNMSPEDSSIYLCSVSDRDTQETQYFGPGTRLLVL.

This rearrangement joins TRBV18 to TRBJ2-7; D tentatively reads TRBD1 or TRBD2 (5 bases each). Germline CDR1 reads KGHSH; CDR2 reads LQKENI. Deletions cut 0 bases from V and 0 bases from J, with 6 bases between. CDR3 size: 14 residues. CDR3 in amino acids: CASSPPGRSYEQYF. The CDR3, as DNA: TGTGCCAGCTCACCACCGGGACGCTCCTACGAGCAGTACTTC.

J is TRBJ2-2 and V is TRBV5-6; no clear D. The germline gives CDR1 SGHDT, CDR2 YYEEEE. This CDR3 has 14 amino acids. The V gene lost 0 bases and the J gene lost 6 bases, with 9 bases spanning the gap. The CDR3 DNA reads as TGTGCCAGCAGCTTGGGACCCCGGGCCGGGGAGCTGTTTTTT. This codes for CASSLGPRAGELFF.

CDR3 sequence reads: CASSSIGLGLNYGYTF. The DNA of the CDR3 is TGTGCCAGCAGCTCCATCGGCCTGGGGTTAAACTATGGCTACACCTTC. The chain carries TRBV13 and TRBJ1-2, with D uncertain. Germline V gene data show CDR1 as PRHDT and CDR2 as FYEKMQ (reference sequence). CDR3 length equals 16 residues. Deletions cut 4 bases from V and 2 bases from J, with 17 bases between.

V and J are TRBV14 and TRBJ1-4, with 8 bases aligning to TRBD1. This CDR3 region has 15 residues. The V and J ends lost 4 bases and 4 bases, in that order; junction bases with no gene match: 5. Germline V gene sequence: CDR1 SGHDN, CDR2 FVKESK. CDR3 DNA sequence: TGTGCCAGCAGCCCAGGACAGGGCCTTAATGAAAAACTGTTTTTT. This translates into CASSPGQGLNEKLFF.